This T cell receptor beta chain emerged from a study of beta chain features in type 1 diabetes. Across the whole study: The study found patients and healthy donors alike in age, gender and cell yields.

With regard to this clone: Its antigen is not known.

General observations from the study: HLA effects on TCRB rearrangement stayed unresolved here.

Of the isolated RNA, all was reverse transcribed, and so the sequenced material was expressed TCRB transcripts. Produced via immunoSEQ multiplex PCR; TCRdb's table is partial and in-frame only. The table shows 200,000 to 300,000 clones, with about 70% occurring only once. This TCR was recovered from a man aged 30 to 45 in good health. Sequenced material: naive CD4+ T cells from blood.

CDR3 residues: CASTRGREAFF. Here the CDR3 DNA reads TGTGCCAGCACCAGGGGGCGGGAAGCTTTCTTT. This chain links TRBV6-5 with TRBJ1-1, with 8 bases aligning to TRBD1. V was pared by 7 bases and J by 8 bases, with 3 bases of the junction left unmatched. CDR1 MNHEY and CDR2 SVGAGI come from the germline V gene. The CDR3 is made up of 11 amino acids.